This is a list of T cell receptor beta chains from one sample in a study of T cell responses to AZD1222 COVID-19 vaccine. Measured with immunoSEQ multiplex PCR; TCRdb has only the in-frame clones, and not every one. Here the sample spans over 100,000 clones, approximately 88% being singletons. Sample: peripheral blood, taken on day 0 of AZD1222 vaccination. These receptors were taken from an adult in good health. Both conserved end residues are part of each CDR3. Each record gives: V gene, J gene, clone size, D gene, CDR3 DNA, CDR3 protein. A D gene is named only where the DNA matches it firmly. The listing skips clone size in some rows; elsewhere it reads once, few, many or a size class.

TRBV6-5,TRBJ1-2,NA,NA,TGTGCCAGCAGTTACGGGCAGGCTACCATCTATGGCTACACCTTC,CASSYGQATIYGYTF
TRBV4-2,TRBJ2-7,NA,NA,TGTGCCAGCAGCCAAGATTTGGAGGGGGGGAACGAGCAGTACTTC,CASSQDLEGGNEQYF
TRBV5-4,TRBJ2-3,NA,NA,TGTGCCAGCAGCTCGATGGGGGTAGATACGCAGTATTTT,CASSSMGVDTQYF
TRBV19,TRBJ2-7,few,TRBD1,TGTGCCAGTAAGGACAGGGGCGCTTTCGGGCAGTACTTC,CASKDRGAFGQYF
TRBV5-1,TRBJ1-4,NA,TRBD1,TGCGCCAGCAACCTCGGGACAGCTAATGAAAAACTGTTTTTT,CASNLGTANEKLFF
TRBV5-1,TRBJ2-3,NA,NA,TGCGCCAGCAGCTTGACGATTGGGCTGGGCACAGATACGCAGTATTTT,CASSLTIGLGTDTQYF
TRBV6-5,TRBJ1-5,NA,NA,TGTGCCAGCAGTTACTTAGGGGTTCAGCCCCAGCATTTT,CASSYLGVQPQHF
TRBV27,TRBJ2-3,NA,TRBD2,TGTGCCAGCAGTATTACTAGCGGGGGGTACACAGATACGCAGTATTTT,CASSITSGGYTDTQYF
TRBV6-1,TRBJ1-2,once,NA,TGTGCCAGCAGTGAGGCGGGGCCTTTGATCGATGGCTACACCTTC,CASSEAGPLIDGYTF
TRBV11-3,TRBJ1-1,NA,NA,TGTGCCAGCAGCTTAAGAGGGGGCACTGAAGCTTTCTTT,CASSLRGGTEAFF
TRBV11-2,TRBJ2-2,NA,NA,TGTGCCAGCAGCTTAAGACCCTCAGGGTTACCCGGGGAGCTGTTTTTT,CASSLRPSGLPGELFF
TRBV15,TRBJ1-1,NA,NA,TGTGCCACCAGCAGTGGGGTTTTGGGGTTCGGGACTGAAGCTTTCTTT,CATSSGVLGFGTEAFF
TRBV10-1,TRBJ2-1,NA,TRBD2,TGCGCCAGCGCCCTAGCGGGGGGGTCCAATGAGCAGTTCTTC,CASALAGGSNEQFF
TRBV2,TRBJ2-5,few,NA,TGTGCCAGCAGTGCCCCCCAACCGGGGGAGACCCAGTACTTC,CASSAPQPGETQYF
TRBV24-1,TRBJ2-1,NA,NA,TGTGCCACCAGTGACCCGTTCGATGAGCAGTTCTTC,CATSDPFDEQFF
TRBV9,TRBJ1-4,few,NA,TGTGCCAGCAGCGTAGCAGCGGGGAATGAAAAACTGTTTTTT,CASSVAAGNEKLFF
TRBV7-2,TRBJ1-5,NA,NA,TGTGCCAGCAGCTCCCCCCATGCAAATCAGCCCCAGCATTTT,CASSSPHANQPQHF
TRBV6-5,TRBJ1-2,NA,TRBD1,TGTGCCAGCAGAGACGTGGGACAGGGCCTCTCTGGCTACACCTTC,CASRDVGQGLSGYTF
TRBV5-6,TRBJ1-2,NA,NA,TGTGCCAGCACAGGGGACCACTATGGCTACACCTTC,CASTGDHYGYTF
TRBV2,TRBJ1-1,NA,NA,TGTGCCAGCAGTGAAGTTCCCGCCGCAGGTTCAAGAGCTTTCTTT,CASSEVPAAGSRAFF
TRBV19,TRBJ1-5,NA,TRBD1,TGTGCCAGTACACAGGGGGATACGGATCAGCCCCAGCATTTT,CASTQGDTDQPQHF
TRBV3-1/TRBV3-2,TRBJ2-3,NA,NA,TGTGCCAGCAGCCAAAACCCGACAGATACGCAGTATTTT,CASSQNPTDTQYF
TRBV11-3,TRBJ1-6,NA,NA,TGTGCCAGCAGCTCCGGGACAAGTAATTCACCCCTCCACTTT,CASSSGTSNSPLHF
TRBV10-2,TRBJ2-5,NA,TRBD2,TGCGCCAGCTCACCACGGGGGGGCCGGGAGACCCAGTACTTC,CASSPRGGRETQYF
TRBV5-4,TRBJ1-2,NA,NA,TGTGCCAGCAGCTTGGCGCGGGAGGGAGGTCTAGGGGGCTACACCTTC,CASSLAREGGLGGYTF
TRBV18,TRBJ1-6,NA,NA,TGTGCCAGCTCACCAAGCCGAAGCTCCTATAATTCACCCCTCCACTTT,CASSPSRSSYNSPLHF
TRBV6-1,TRBJ2-1,NA,TRBD2,TGTGCCAGCAGTGAAGGGTTACTAGCGGGGGGTCAAATACCGTTCTTC,CASSEGLLAGGQIPFF
TRBV5-6,TRBJ1-2,NA,TRBD1,TGTGCCAGCAGATCAGAACCCGGGACAGGGGGGACCTATGGCTACACCTTC,CASRSEPGTGGTYGYTF
TRBV5-1,TRBJ1-3,NA,NA,TGCGCCAGCAGCTTGAGATTACGGGGACGGGGCTTAGCTGGAAACACCATATATTTT,CASSLRLRGRGLAGNTIYF
TRBV2,TRBJ2-1,few,NA,TGTGCCAGCAGTGAAGAGGAGTCCCGTCCCTACAATGAGCAGTTCTTC,CASSEEESRPYNEQFF
TRBV18,TRBJ1-3,once,TRBD1,TGTGCCAGCTCACCAGTAGACAGGGAGAACACCATATATTTT,CASSPVDRENTIYF
TRBV4-2,TRBJ1-1,NA,TRBD1,TGTGCCAGCAGCCGAGAGGGACAGACCAACACTGAAGCTTTCTTT,CASSREGQTNTEAFF
TRBV7-2,TRBJ1-3,NA,NA,TGTGCCAGCAGCGGATTCGTCAAACAAGGGGGAAACACCATATATTTT,CASSGFVKQGGNTIYF
TRBV7-9,TRBJ1-4,NA,NA,TGTGCCAGCAGCTTATCCCGTGGGCAGGCCGAAAAACTGTTTTTT,CASSLSRGQAEKLFF
TRBV3-1/TRBV3-2,TRBJ1-5,NA,TRBD1,TGTGCCAGCAGCCAGGACAGGGTACAGCCCCAGCATTTT,CASSQDRVQPQHF
TRBV24-1,TRBJ2-7,few,TRBD1,TGTGCCACCATCCACCCCCGGAATCTCCTTAGTCTCCGGGACAGGTCCCACGAGCAGTACTTC,CATIHPRNLLSLRDRSHEQYF
TRBV4-1,TRBJ1-2,NA,TRBD1,TGCGCCAGCAGCCAGGGGAGGGGGCTAAATCTGTTTGGCTACACCTTC,CASSQGRGLNLFGYTF
TRBV2,TRBJ1-6,NA,NA,TGTGCCAGCAGTGAATTCCGGATAGTTAATAATTCACCCCTCCACTTT,CASSEFRIVNNSPLHF
TRBV19,TRBJ1-5,once,NA,TGTGCCAGTAGCCGGAAAGGAGATAGCAATCAGCCCCAGCATTTT,CASSRKGDSNQPQHF
TRBV10-1,TRBJ1-2,NA,TRBD1,TGCGCCAGAAAACAGGGGTTCCCTTCTGACTATGGCTACACCTTC,CARKQGFPSDYGYTF